One sample yielded the 5 T cell receptor beta chains listed below, sequenced in a study of control samples from healthy donors and cancer patients. The table came from immunoSEQ multiplex PCR; TCRdb's copy has only in-frame clones and leaves some out. The data hold 100,000 to 150,000 clones, with approximately 90% observed a single time. The sample was blood. The receptors stem from a man aged 18 to 35 in good health.

The chain recombines TRBV7-9 with TRBJ2-1, with TRBD2 identical over 9 bases. The junction had 6 bases not matched to a gene; V was cut back by 1 base and J by 8 bases. CDR1 and CDR2 from the germline V gene are SEHNR and FQNEAQ (reference sequence). The CDR3 runs 15 residues. The CDR3 here is CASSLGSSGDYEQFF. In DNA, the CDR3 is TGTGCCAGCAGCTTAGGTTCTAGCGGGGACTATGAGCAGTTCTTC.

The V call is TRBV12-5, the J call TRBJ2-5, with D hard to call. The CDR3 covers 12 residues. V was shortened by 6 bases and J by 5 bases, with 10 bases between the two germline ends. The germline V gene encodes CDR1 LGHNT and CDR2 FRNRAP. In DNA form, the CDR3 reads TGTGCTAGTGGATCAAGCCTGGAGACCCAGTACTTC. Encoded protein: CASGSSLETQYF.

CDR3 nucleotide sequence: TGTGCCAGCAGTTCAGCAGGGAATGAAAAACTGTTTTTT. Its translation is CASSSAGNEKLFF. The genes are TRBV12-3 or TRBV12-4 and TRBJ1-4; maybe TRBD1 (5 bases). The length of the CDR3 is 13 residues. Trimming shortened V by 4 bases and J by 5 bases, and 8 bases separated the two germline ends.

The chain links TRBV12-3 or TRBV12-4 to TRBJ2-5, with D possibly being TRBD1 (5 bases). This CDR3 spans 13 amino acids. V was cut by 5 bases and J by 1 base, with 8 bases left in between. In nucleotides, the CDR3 is TGTGCCAGCAGTCAAGACAGCCAAGAGACCCAGTACTTC. Translated, it gives CASSQDSQETQYF.

J is TRBJ2-2 and V is TRBV5-1; TRBD1 matches 9 bases. The V gene's germline CDR1 is SGHRS and CDR2 YFSETQ. CDR3 size: 14 residues. The V segment lost 0 bases and the J segment 6 bases; nucleotides outside the gene matches: 0. The CDR3 here is CASSLGTGAGELFF. The CDR3 nucleotides are TGCGCCAGCAGCTTGGGGACAGGGGCCGGGGAGCTGTTTTTT.